This TCR beta chain was obtained from a study of CD4 T cells in relation to SARS-CoV-2 and coronaviruses. With regard to this clone: As yet, its antigen is unknown.

CD4+ T cells from unexposed donors were obtained before the COVID-19 pandemic (2011-2018). The cells were cultured for about ten days before CD4+ T cells were isolated. TCRdb keeps only in-frame clones here, not all; method: immunoSEQ multiplex PCR. The data contain approximately 20,000 clones, around 77% of them singletons. The sequenced sample was CD4+ T cells from PBMCs, cultured in vitro. The origin of this receptor is a human donor in good health.

The CDR3 DNA reads TGTGCCAGCAGTTTGGACAGGGGGCCCTACGAGCAGTACTTC. It codes for CASSLDRGPYEQYF. V and J are TRBV27 and TRBJ2-7; 11 nucleotides match TRBD1. The CDR3 is made up of 14 amino acids. The germline gives CDR1 MNHEY, CDR2 SMNVEV (reference sequence). Germline trimming cut 3 bases from V and 2 bases from J; bases unmatched to any gene: 0.